The source of this TCR beta chain is a study of long-term antiretroviral therapy in people with HIV. Study outcomes and limitations: Dominating the repertoire at all time points were the clones that expanded before ART.

The samples comprised about 0.85-11 million cryopreserved PBMC ahead of DNA extraction. J lost 3 bases, V lost 4 bases, and 2 bases had no gene match. This CDR3 spans 13 amino acids. From germline, CDR1 is ENHRY and CDR2 SYGVKD. Sequencing relied on immunoSEQ assay v3.0, run at survey level. Assay: immunoSEQ multiplex PCR; the TCRdb copy retains only in-frame clones and omits some. The sample includes approximately 23,000 clones, roughly four fifths of them seen just once. This clone was detected a few times. Its specificity is not known. The receptor was isolated from a man younger than 40 with HIV. The sequencing here drew on unsorted PBMCs, taken 1.5 years after starting antiretroviral therapy. The chain is built from TRBV10-3 and TRBJ2-7, with TRBD1 identical over 8 bases. The CDR3, as DNA: TGTGCCATCAGTGCTGGGACAGGCTACGAGCAGTACTTC. Its protein product is CAISAGTGYEQYF.